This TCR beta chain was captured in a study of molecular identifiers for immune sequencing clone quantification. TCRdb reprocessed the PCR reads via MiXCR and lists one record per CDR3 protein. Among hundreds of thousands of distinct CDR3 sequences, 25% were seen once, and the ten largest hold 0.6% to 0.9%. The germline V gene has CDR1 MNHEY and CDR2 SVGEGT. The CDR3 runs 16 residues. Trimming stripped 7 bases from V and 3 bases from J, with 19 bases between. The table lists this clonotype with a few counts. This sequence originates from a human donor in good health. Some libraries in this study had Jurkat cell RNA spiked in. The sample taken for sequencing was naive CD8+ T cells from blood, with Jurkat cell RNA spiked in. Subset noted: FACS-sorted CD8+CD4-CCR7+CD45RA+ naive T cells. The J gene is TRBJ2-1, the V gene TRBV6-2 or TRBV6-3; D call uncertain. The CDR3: CASTPWERSLYNEQFF. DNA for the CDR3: TGTGCCAGCACCCCTTGGGAAAGGTCACTCTACAATGAGCAGTTCTTC.